Below, 19 T cell receptor beta chains from the same sample are listed, as sequenced in a study of tissue T cells after allogeneic stem cell transplantation. Assay used: immunoSEQ multiplex PCR; TCRdb lists only in-frame clones, some missing. Of several thousand clones listed, 56% are singletons. The sample consisted of tissue from the jejunum, taken at autopsy. These receptors all stem from a female donor aged 60 or older with lung cancer.

The rearrangement uses TRBV30 and TRBJ2-7; D unresolved. Per the germline V gene, CDR1 is GTSNPN and CDR2 is SVGIG (reference sequence). CDR3 length: 12 residues. The V end was cut by 3 bases, the J end by 6 bases, with 12 bases between. The CDR3 protein is CAWSRTYPEQYF. CDR3 nucleotides: TGTGCCTGGAGCCGGACCTACCCCGAGCAGTACTTC.

The rearrangement joins TRBV3-1 (or the pseudogene TRBV3-2) to TRBJ2-3; TRBD1 agrees at 7 bases. The CDR3 is 15 residues long. Germline loops: CDR1 LGHDT, CDR2 YNNKEL (reference sequence). The trim removed 8 bases at V and 2 bases at J, leaving 10 bases unmatched. CDR3 nucleotides: TGTGCCAGCGGACAGGCTACCACTTACACAGATACGCAGTATTTT. It specifies CASGQATTYTDTQYF.

The genes are TRBV15 and TRBJ1-5; TRBD1 matches 8 bases. The CDR3 has 15 amino acids. The trim removed 3 bases at V and 2 bases at J, leaving 3 bases unmatched. Germline-derived CDR1 and CDR2 are LNHNV and YYDKDF (reference sequence). The DNA for the CDR3 is TGTGCCACCAGCAGTGGACAGGGAGGCAATCAGCCCCAGCATTTT. The encoded protein is CATSSGQGGNQPQHF.

The chain joins TRBV18 to TRBJ2-2, with 9 bases matching TRBD1. V shed 4 bases and J 6 bases; nucleotides not matched to a gene: 6. Germline V gene sequence: CDR1 KGHSH, CDR2 LQKENI. The CDR3 spans 15 residues. The CDR3 here is CASSRDRVESGELFF. The CDR3 DNA reads TGTGCCAGCTCACGGGACAGGGTCGAGTCCGGGGAGCTGTTTTTT.

V and J are TRBV7-2 and TRBJ1-5; 10 bases agree with TRBD1. This CDR3 comprises 14 residues. The germline V gene encodes CDR1 SGHTA and CDR2 FQGNSA. J gave up 4 bases and V 6 bases, and 3 bases lay outside the gene matches. The CDR3: CASRGTGANQPQHF. For the CDR3, the DNA is TGTGCCAGCAGGGGGACAGGGGCAAATCAGCCCCAGCATTTT. Variable domain in full (rest from reference TRBV7-2 and TRBJ1-5): GAGVSQSPSNKVTEKGKDVELRCDPISGHTALYWYRQSLGQGLEFLIYFQGNSAPDKSGLPSDRFSAERTGGSVSTLTIQRTQQEDSAVYLCASRGTGANQPQHFGDGTRLSIL.

The rearrangement links TRBV21-1 to TRBJ2-5; the table's D call, TRBD2, was not checked against the DNA. TRBV21-1 is reported as a pseudogene. CDR3 length: 14 amino acids. The CDR3 bases are TGTGCCAGCAGCAAGGCGGGGGGGCAAGAGACCCAGTACTTC. Translation gives CASSKAGGQETQYF.

The chain uses TRBV5-1 and TRBJ1-6; a possible D gene is TRBD1 (6 bases). V was shortened by 0 bases and J by 6 bases, with 7 bases between the two germline ends. The CDR3 covers 14 residues. Germline V gene lookup returns CDR1 SGHRS and CDR2 YFSETQ. CDR3 in DNA: TGCGCCAGCAGCTTGGCACAGGGTAATTCACCCCTCCACTTT. It yields the protein CASSLAQGNSPLHF.

The chain has TRBV7-8 and TRBJ2-7; 8 nucleotides line up with TRBD1. The CDR3 contains 16 residues. Germline trimming cut 5 bases from V and 2 bases from J; bases unmatched to any gene: 11. Germline V gene data show CDR1 as SGHVS and CDR2 as FQNEAQ. In nucleotides, the CDR3 is TGTGCCAGCAGCCTCGGGGGCGGACAGGGTACCTACGAGCAGTACTTC. Protein: CASSLGGGQGTYEQYF.

This chain links TRBV7-9 with TRBJ1-2, with 9 bases lining up with TRBD1. Germline CDR1 SEHNR, CDR2 FQNEAQ (reference sequence). V gave up 5 bases and J gave up 4 bases; unmatched junction bases: 5. This CDR3 spans 14 amino acids. The CDR3 nucleotides are TGTGCCAGCAGCCGAGGACAGGGGAGCTATGGCTACACCTTC. Protein sequence: CASSRGQGSYGYTF. Complete variable domain (other parts from reference TRBV7-9 and TRBJ1-2): DTGVSQNPRHKITKRGQNVTFRCDPISEHNRLYWYRQTLGQGPEFLTYFQNEAQLEKSRLLSDRFSAERPKGSFSTLEIQRTEQGDSAMYLCASSRGQGSYGYTFGSGTRLTVV.

The chain couples TRBV6-1 to TRBJ1-2, with D unresolved. CDR1 and CDR2 from the germline V gene are MNHNS and SASEGT. This CDR3 is built from 15 residues. V lost 3 bases, J lost 1 base, and 12 bases lay in between. CDR3 amino acids: CASSDPNRGNYGYTF. The DNA of the CDR3 is TGTGCCAGCAGTGATCCCAACCGGGGTAACTATGGCTACACCTTC.

The rearrangement uses TRBV7-2 and TRBJ2-1; 8 bases map to TRBD2. Germline V lookup: CDR1 SGHTA, CDR2 FQGNSA. This CDR3 spans 16 amino acids. With V trimmed by 5 bases and J by 5 bases, 11 bases remained unmatched. The CDR3 nucleotides are TGTGCCAGCAGCCCAGGCTCTACTAGCGGCGACAATGAGCAGTTCTTC. Amino acid sequence: CASSPGSTSGDNEQFF.

The V and J genes are TRBV7-3 and TRBJ2-1; weak D call: TRBD1 (6 bases). The CDR3 has 14 residues. V was shortened by 1 base and J by 6 bases, with 10 bases between the two germline ends. The germline V gene has CDR1 SGHTA and CDR2 FQGTGA. For the CDR3, the DNA is TGTGCCAGCAGCTTAATACAGGGCAGCAATGAGCAGTTCTTC. It yields the protein CASSLIQGSNEQFF. Full variable domain (missing parts from reference TRBV7-3 and TRBJ2-1): GAGVSQTPSNKVTEKGKYVELRCDPISGHTALYWYRQSLGQGPEFLIYFQGTGAADDSGLPNDRFFAVRPEGSVSTLKIQRTERGDSAVYLCASSLIQGSNEQFFGPGTRLTVL.

By share of the sample, this clone is medium-sized. The chain is built from TRBV29-1 and TRBJ1-2; D not certain. CDR3 length: 12 residues. Germline assignment: CDR1 SQVTM and CDR2 ANQGSEA. The ends were cut back, 7 bases at V and 10 bases at J, with 19 bases in the middle. The CDR3, as DNA: TGCAGCGGCAGTGAAGGACGGACGGACTACACCTTC. Protein sequence: CSGSEGRTDYTF. The variable domain in full, with the rest retrieved from reference TRBV29-1 and TRBJ1-2, is SAVISQKPSRDICQRGTSLTIQCQVDSQVTMMFWYRQQPGQSLTLIATANQGSEATYESGFVIDKFPISRPNLTFSTLTVSNMSPEDSSIYLCSGSEGRTDYTFGSGTRLTVV.

Relative to its sample, this clone is medium-sized (0.01 to 0.1%). The chain combines TRBV2 with TRBJ2-1, with a tentative D call TRBD1 (5 bases). Germline V gene lookup returns CDR1 SNHLY and CDR2 FYNNEI. The germline V and J ends were trimmed by 4 bases and 6 bases, with 7 bases remaining between them. The CDR3 loop spans 12 amino acids. The CDR3 is CASSARGNEQFF. As DNA, the CDR3 is TGTGCCAGCAGTGCTAGGGGCAATGAGCAGTTCTTC.

The rearrangement uses TRBV4-3 and TRBJ2-3; D ambiguous. CDR1 and CDR2 from the germline V gene are LGHNA and YSLEER. V lost 5 bases and J 3 bases, leaving 9 bases between the germline ends. This CDR3 region has 13 residues. This CDR3 reads CASSRVRTDTQYF. CDR3 sequence (DNA): TGCGCCAGCAGCAGAGTGAGAACAGATACGCAGTATTTT.

With respect to this clone: Different DNA sequences within this sample yield the same CDR3. This sequence joins TRBV3-1 (or the pseudogene TRBV3-2) and TRBJ1-1; possible D gene TRBD1, 5 bases. There are 13 residues in the CDR3. Trimming left V 1 base short and J 6 bases short, with 9 bases between. Germline lookup yields CDR1 LGHDT and CDR2 YNNKEL (reference sequence). The CDR3 region is CASSQGRAPEAFF. The CDR3 bases are TGTGCCAGCAGCCAAGGCAGGGCCCCTGAAGCTTTCTTT.

V gene TRBV4-1 combines with J gene TRBJ2-3, with D possibly matching TRBD2 (5 bases). This CDR3 has 19 amino acids. Germline values: CDR1 MGHRA, CDR2 YSYEKL. The V end lost 1 base, the J end lost 1 base, and 21 bases lay between the germline ends. Here the CDR3 DNA reads TGCGCCAGCAGCCAAGCGTGGGGTTCTAGCTATCTTGGCACAGATACGCAGTATTTT. Translation: CASSQAWGSSYLGTDTQYF.

This clone occurred a few times. The gene calls are TRBV27 and TRBJ2-7; a weak D match, TRBD1 (7 bases). Between the trimmed V and J ends, which lost 6 bases and 2 bases, there was a span of 14 bases. In germline, CDR1 is MNHEY, CDR2 SMNVEV (reference sequence). The CDR3 consists of 14 residues. The CDR3 coding sequence is TGTGCCAGCAGCGGGCGGGGACAGACCTACGAGCAGTACTTC. Translating gives CASSGRGQTYEQYF.

The chain is built from TRBV9 and TRBJ1-2; 8 bases match TRBD1. Trimming cost V 4 bases and J 10 bases; bases outside gene matches: 15. This CDR3 region has 15 residues. Germline V gene data show CDR1 as SGDLS and CDR2 as YYNGEE. CDR3 sequence: CASSPSATGAITYTF. In DNA, the CDR3 is TGTGCCAGCAGCCCCTCGGCGACAGGGGCGATCACCTACACCTTC. The whole variable domain, filled in from reference TRBV9 and TRBJ1-2, reads DSGVTQTPKHLITATGQRVTLRCSPRSGDLSVYWYQQSLDQGLQFLIQYYNGEERAKGNILERFSAQQFPDLHSELNLSSLELGDSALYFCASSPSATGAITYTFGSGTRLTVV.